This TCR beta chain was sequenced during a study of radiotherapy plus CTLA-4 blockade in lung cancer. Study findings and constraints: Tumor-origin TCR clones grew in blood after radiotherapy plus ipilimumab. Best predicting response, reportedly, were early blood T cell clone dynamics, with interferon-beta.

The germline gives CDR1 SEHNR, CDR2 FQNEAQ (reference sequence). Termini included, the CDR3 measures 18 amino acids. As regards this clone: Its specificity is not known. Because the CDR3's place on the DNA is in doubt, the DNA is left out and the CDR3 is given as listed by TCRdb.

Assay: immunoSEQ multiplex PCR; the TCRdb copy retains only in-frame clones and omits some. Of about 120,000 clones in the sample, 81% were seen once. The sequencing used peripheral blood, collected from a patient treated with radiotherapy plus ipilimumab. The V gene is TRBV7-9, the J gene TRBJ2-7. The TCR sequence derives from a human donor with non-small cell lung cancer that progressed on radiotherapy plus ipilimumab. Some clones in this sample may be carry-over from other donors' samples. CDR3 amino acids: CASSLHDSGRLGGMSLCF.